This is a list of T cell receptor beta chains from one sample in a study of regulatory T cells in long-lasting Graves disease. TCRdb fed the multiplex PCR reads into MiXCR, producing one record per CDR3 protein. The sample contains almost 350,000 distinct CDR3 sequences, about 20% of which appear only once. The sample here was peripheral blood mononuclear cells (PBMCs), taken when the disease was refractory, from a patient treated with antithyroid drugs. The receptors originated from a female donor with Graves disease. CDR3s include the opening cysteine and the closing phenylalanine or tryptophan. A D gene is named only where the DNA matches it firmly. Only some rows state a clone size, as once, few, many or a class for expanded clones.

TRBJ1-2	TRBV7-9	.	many	CASSLVTGSYTF	TGTGCCAGCAGCTTAGTGACAGGAAGCTACACCTTC
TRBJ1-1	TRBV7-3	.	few	CASSLGLGSEAFF	TGTGCCAGCAGCTTAGGTTTGGGTAGTGAAGCTTTCTTT
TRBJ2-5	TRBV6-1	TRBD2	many	CASSPLAGYQETQYF	TGTGCCAGCAGTCCGTTAGCGGGGTACCAAGAGACCCAGTACTTC
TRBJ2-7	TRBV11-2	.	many	CASSLVGDRSYEQYF	TGTGCCAGCAGCTTAGTAGGGGACCGCTCCTACGAGCAGTACTTC
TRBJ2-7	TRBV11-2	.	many	CASSLGIREQYF	TGTGCCAGCAGCTTGGGCATTAGGGAGCAGTACTTC
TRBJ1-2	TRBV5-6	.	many	CASSRRGRYGYTF	TGTGCCAGCAGCCGCAGGGGAAGGTATGGCTACACCTTC
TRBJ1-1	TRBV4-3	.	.	CASSLIARPETEAFF	TGCGCCAGCAGTCTCATCGCGCGCCCAGAGACTGAAGCTTTCTTT
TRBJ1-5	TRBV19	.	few	CASSTRGRQDQPQHF	TGTGCCAGTAGTACTCGAGGCAGGCAGGATCAGCCCCAGCATTTT
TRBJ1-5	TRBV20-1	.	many	CSASLGRVSNQPQHF	TGCAGTGCTAGTCTAGGCAGGGTTAGCAATCAGCCCCAGCATTTT
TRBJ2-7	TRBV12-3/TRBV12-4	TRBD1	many	CASSFRGTGREQYF	TGTGCCAGCAGTTTTAGGGGGACAGGGCGCGAGCAGTACTTC
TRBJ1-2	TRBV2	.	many	CASSEDREGYGYTF	TGTGCCAGCAGTGAAGACAGGGAGGGCTATGGCTACACCTTC
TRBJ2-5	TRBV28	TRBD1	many	CASSSATGLLKETQYF	TGTGCCAGCAGTTCGGCGACAGGGTTATTAAAAGAGACCCAGTACTTC
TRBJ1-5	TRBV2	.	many	CASNPGYSNQPQHF	TGTGCCAGCAACCCAGGATATAGCAATCAGCCCCAGCATTTT
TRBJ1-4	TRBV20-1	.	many	CSASGPNEKLFF	TGCAGTGCTAGTGGGCCTAATGAAAAACTGTTTTTT
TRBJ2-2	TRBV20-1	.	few	CSARDGTGGELFF	TGCAGTGCTAGAGATGGGACGGGGGGGGAGCTGTTTTTT
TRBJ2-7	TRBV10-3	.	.	CAISAGESGYEQYF	TGTGCCATCAGTGCAGGGGAGTCAGGCTACGAGCAGTACTTC
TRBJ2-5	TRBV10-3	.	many	CAINGGRGNQETQYF	TGTGCCATCAATGGAGGGAGAGGGAACCAAGAGACCCAGTACTTC
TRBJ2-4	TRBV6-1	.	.	CASSLSGDRTLGIQYF	TGTGCCAGCAGCCTATCCGGGGATAGGACCCTTGGCATTCAGTACTTC
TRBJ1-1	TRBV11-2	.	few	CASSFGYTEAFF	TGTGCCAGCAGCTTTGGGTACACTGAAGCTTTCTTT
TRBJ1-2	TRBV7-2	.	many	CASSVGRLYGYTF	TGTGCCAGCAGCGTAGGAAGGCTCTATGGCTACACCTTC
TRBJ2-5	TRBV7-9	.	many	CASSLRSETQYF	TGTGCCAGCAGCTTACGGTCTGAGACCCAGTACTTC
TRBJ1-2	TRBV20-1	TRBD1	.	CSASPRGDGYTF	TGCAGTGCTAGCCCCAGGGGGGACGGCTACACCTTC
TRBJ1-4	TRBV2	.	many	CASSGGSGEKLFF	TGTGCCAGCAGTGGAGGGTCTGGTGAAAAACTGTTTTTT
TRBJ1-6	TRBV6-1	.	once	CASRGAGAYNSPLHF	TGTGCCAGCAGAGGTGCGGGAGCCTATAATTCACCCCTCCACTTT
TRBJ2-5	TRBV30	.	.	CAWSVKDREETQYF	TGTGCCTGGAGTGTAAAAGACAGAGAGGAGACCCAGTACTTC
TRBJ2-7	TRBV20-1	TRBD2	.	CSARGLASYEQYF	TGCAGTGCTAGGGGACTAGCTAGCTACGAGCAGTACTTC
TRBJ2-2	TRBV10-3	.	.	CAISALTHLNTGELFF	TGTGCCATCAGTGCCTTGACTCACTTGAACACCGGGGAGCTGTTTTTT
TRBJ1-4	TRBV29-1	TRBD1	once	CSVEVAGQRSEKLFF	TGCAGCGTTGAAGTGGCGGGACAGAGGTCTGAAAAACTGTTTTTT
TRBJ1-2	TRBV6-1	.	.	CASSAQENYGYTF	TGTGCCAGCAGCGCCCAGGAGAACTATGGCTACACCTTC
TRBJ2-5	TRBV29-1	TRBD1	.	CSVEGVEGAGQETQYF	TGCAGCGTTGAGGGAGTAGAGGGGGCCGGACAAGAGACCCAGTACTTC
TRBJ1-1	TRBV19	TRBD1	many	CASRTQGETEAFF	TGTGCCAGTAGAACACAGGGGGAGACTGAAGCTTTCTTT
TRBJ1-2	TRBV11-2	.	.	CASSFPNNYGYTF	TGTGCCAGCAGCTTTCCAAATAACTATGGCTACACCTTC
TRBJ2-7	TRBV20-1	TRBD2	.	CSANPLAGGPELTAYEQYF	TGCAGTGCAAACCCACTAGCGGGAGGGCCTGAATTAACGGCCTACGAGCAGTACTTC
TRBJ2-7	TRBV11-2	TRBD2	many	CASRRPGTSKAYEQYF	TGTGCCAGCAGACGCCCCGGGACTAGTAAGGCCTACGAGCAGTACTTC
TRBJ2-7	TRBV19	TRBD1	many	CASSPSPGGLGYEQYF	TGTGCCAGTAGTCCATCCCCAGGGGGCTTAGGATACGAGCAGTACTTC
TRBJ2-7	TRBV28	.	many	CASSPQGVFYEQYF	TGTGCCAGCAGCCCCCAAGGGGTCTTCTACGAGCAGTACTTC
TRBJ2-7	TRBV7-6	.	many	CASSIRLARGEQYF	TGTGCCAGCAGCATCAGACTAGCAAGGGGGGAGCAGTACTTC
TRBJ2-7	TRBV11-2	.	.	CASSLIRDHEQYF	TGTGCCAGCAGCTTGATCAGGGACCACGAGCAGTACTTC
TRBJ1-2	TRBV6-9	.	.	CASSYRDLNYGYTF	TGTGCCAGCAGTTACAGGGACCTTAATTATGGCTACACCTTC
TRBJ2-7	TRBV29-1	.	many	CSATSGTDRGEQYF	TGCAGCGCCACCTCCGGGACGGATCGCGGCGAGCAGTACTTC
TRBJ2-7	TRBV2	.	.	CASNDGGATYEQYF	TGTGCCAGCAACGACGGCGGGGCGACCTACGAGCAGTACTTC
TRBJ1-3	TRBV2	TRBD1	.	CASRWDRGDTIYF	TGTGCCAGCAGATGGGACAGGGGCGACACCATATATTTT
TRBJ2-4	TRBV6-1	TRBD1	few	CASSESRTGYPIGIQYF	TGTGCCAGCAGTGAATCTCGGACAGGGTACCCGATCGGCATTCAGTACTTC
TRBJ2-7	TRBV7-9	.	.	CASSEEAGVQYF	TGTGCCAGCAGCGAAGAGGCAGGGGTGCAGTACTTC
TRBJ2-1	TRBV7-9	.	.	CASSLQGAEQFF	TGTGCCAGCAGCTTACAGGGAGCTGAGCAGTTCTTC
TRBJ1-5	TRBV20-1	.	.	CSARDGAVNQPQHF	TGCAGTGCTAGAGATGGCGCCGTCAATCAGCCCCAGCATTTT
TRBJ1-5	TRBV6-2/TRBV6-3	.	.	CATKGGGKSNQPQHF	TGTGCCACCAAGGGGGGGGGGAAGAGCAATCAGCCCCAGCATTTT
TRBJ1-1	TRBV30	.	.	CAWSLSWGNAEAFF	TGTGCCTGGAGTCTTTCATGGGGGAACGCTGAAGCTTTCTTT
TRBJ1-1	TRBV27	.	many	CASSSDADSLNTEAFF	TGTGCCAGCAGTTCTGACGCAGATTCCTTGAACACTGAAGCTTTCTTT
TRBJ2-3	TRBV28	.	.	CASSLDSPGTDTQYF	TGTGCCAGCAGTTTGGACAGCCCAGGCACAGATACGCAGTATTTT
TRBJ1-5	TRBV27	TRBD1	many	CASSLSGTERNQPQHF	TGTGCCAGCAGTTTATCAGGGACAGAGCGCAATCAGCCCCAGCATTTT
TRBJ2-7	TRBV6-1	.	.	CASSRAPGQLTYEQYF	TGTGCCAGCAGTCGCGCCCCGGGACAATTAACCTACGAGCAGTACTTC
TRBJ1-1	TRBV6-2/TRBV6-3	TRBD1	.	CASSYYTGTGGLNTEAFF	TGTGCCAGCAGTTACTATACCGGGACAGGGGGACTGAACACTGAAGCTTTCTTT
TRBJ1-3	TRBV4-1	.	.	CASSQLRNSGNTIYF	TGCGCCAGCAGCCAACTCCGGAACTCTGGAAACACCATATATTTT
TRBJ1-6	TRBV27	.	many	CASSSLGQMNSPLHF	TGTGCCAGCAGTTCACTCGGACAGATGAATTCACCCCTCCACTTT
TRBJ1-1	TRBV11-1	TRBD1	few	CASSQRTGTTEAFF	TGTGCCAGCAGTCAAAGGACAGGGACCACTGAAGCTTTCTTT